The clone carrying this T cell receptor (beta chain) was counted ten times or more. Its specificity is not known. The data derive from a study of T-cell reconstitution after alpha-beta-depleted transplantation in children. Overall study findings and caveats: One year post-transplant, T-cell counts and diversity were largely derived from T cells produced anew. After transplant, at about two months, alpha-beta T cells were reportedly derived from several hundred expanded graft clones. Diversity of TCRbeta at day 60 was high in some patients, arising from surviving recipient T cells and thymic progenitors.

The CDR3 spans 13 residues. V dropped 3 bases and J dropped 4 bases, with 7 bases sitting between them. CDR1 is MNHEY, CDR2 SMNVEV, per germline (reference sequence). Unique molecular identifiers tagged the TCRbeta library. TCRdb re-derived calls from the PCR reads in MiXCR, one entry per CDR3 protein. Found here are about 290,000 distinct CDR3 sequences, nearly 8% of them singletons; the top ten hold around 10%. V and J are TRBV27 and TRBJ1-3, with no clear D. The clonotype comes from a female patient aged 2 to 10 who had a stem cell transplant for Fanconi anemia, so the T cells may come from the graft donor. Sequences were derived from peripheral blood, sampled 360 days after TCRalphabeta/CD19-depleted stem cell transplant. CDR3 loop: CASSFRRGNTIYF. As DNA, the CDR3 is TGTGCCAGCAGTTTCAGGAGAGGAAACACCATATATTTT.